This TCR beta chain was profiled in a study of OX40 agonist ivuxolimab in advanced cancers. A note on the overall study: The costimulatory receptor OX40 (CD134) was targeted by ivuxolimab, a fully human IgG2 agonistic monoclonal antibody. Prior anti-PD-1, anti-PD-L1 or anti-CTLA-4 therapy was permitted, and about 40% of dose-escalation patients had received checkpoint inhibitors. The monotherapy dose-escalation portion (N ≈ 55 patients) of the phase I ivuxolimab trial is reported in the paper. In the dose-escalation cohort, nearly 85% of patients were male, and the mean age was 60 years with a range of roughly 23 to 79. The purpose of peripheral TCRbeta sequencing was to test whether ivuxolimab changed TCR sequence diversity and led to clonal T-cell expansion. Intravenous ivuxolimab was administered to patients every 2 weeks at six dose levels: 0.01, 0.1, 0.3, 1.5, 3 and 10 mg/kg. Of the roughly 53 patients in dose escalation, about 20 had hepatocellular carcinoma, about 15 had melanoma, 9 had renal cell carcinoma and 9 had head and neck cancer. Partial responses were achieved by three dose-escalation patients, of whom one had hepatocellular carcinoma and two had cutaneous melanoma.

The germline V gene gives CDR1 as MNHEY and CDR2 as SVGAGI. Including the terminal cysteine and phenylalanine, the CDR3 comprises 14 residues. Of all the DNA, just the CDR3 is kept, 42 bases in frame from base 1. Cut back by 7 bases and 2 bases, the V and J ends lie 12 bases apart. Patients with a history of autoimmune disease or receiving systemic immunosuppression were excluded from the trial. Peripheral blood for TCR sequencing was collected from all dose cohorts at baseline, on cycle 4 day 1, and on cycle 7 day 1. The samples were taken from a phase I, first-in-human, multicenter, open-label dose-escalation trial of ivuxolimab. Adults with locally advanced or metastatic melanoma, renal cell, hepatocellular, or head and neck squamous cell carcinoma were enrolled in the trial. Before TCR sequencing, CD4+ T cells and CD8+ T cells were sorted from peripheral blood as separate populations. On this clone itself: Its cognate antigen has yet to be identified. No base-level quality is on record; no much larger clone is a single base apart.

Genomic DNA was isolated from the sorted cells so that the TCRbeta CDR3 region could be sequenced. The immunoSEQ Assay was used for sequencing of TCRbeta CDR3 regions. TCRdb provides this immuneACCESS table in a form limited to in-frame rearrangements. Some clones are lacking; in checked studies, under half of them reflect an unresolved V gene, and why the rest are absent is not known. In this sample the table shows about 50,000 clones, roughly 91% of which occur a single time. About 0.77% of the sample goes to the ten largest clones. Broad study findings and their caveats: At doses from 0.1 to 3.0 mg/kg, clonal expansion was seen in both CD4+ and CD8+ blood T cells between baseline and week 6. Low levels of normalized T-cell clonal expansion were also shown by some nonresponding patients. After ivuxolimab, more expanded clones were found on average in CD8+ T cells than in CD4+ T cells. In the 0.1-3.0 mg/kg groups, partial responders were among the patients with the lowest normalized peripheral clonal expansion, particularly in CD8+ T cells. Which antigens the clonally expanded peripheral T cells were specific for was not determined.

The V and J segments used are TRBV6-5 and TRBJ1-5; tentative D gene TRBD1, with 6 bases matching. The sequences come from CD4+ or CD8+ T cells sorted from blood, collected in a trial of the OX40 agonist ivuxolimab. This TCR was sampled from an adult with an advanced solid tumor such as melanoma, head and neck, liver or kidney cancer. In nucleotides, the sequence is TGTGCCAGCACACAGGGCGGCGGCAATCAGCCCCAGCATTTT. Translated, it reads CASTQGGGNQPQHF.